The T cell receptor beta chain described here comes from a study of brain T cells in children with intractable seizures. Assay used: immunoSEQ multiplex PCR; TCRdb lists only in-frame clones, some missing. The table records about 120,000 clones, 94% of them present only once. The germline V gene encodes CDR1 SNHLY and CDR2 FYNNEI. V was pared by 9 bases and J by 2 bases, with 13 bases between. This CDR3 region has 13 residues. J is TRBJ2-5 and V is TRBV2, with D possibly TRBD1 on 5 matching bases. The sequences come from peripheral blood, collected at surgery. This clonotype was sampled from a boy younger than two with hemimegalencephaly and intractable seizures. CDR3 loop: CARSLTAQETQYF. In DNA form, the CDR3 reads TGTGCCAGAAGCCTGACAGCACAAGAGACCCAGTACTTC.